The 31 T cell receptor beta chains reported below all come from one sample, sequenced in a study of T cell responses to AZD1222 COVID-19 vaccine. Repertoires were generated with immunoSEQ multiplex PCR, while TCRdb's copy carries only in-frame clones and drops some. The table has over 110,000 clones, around 90% seen once. The material sequenced was peripheral blood, taken on day 0 of AZD1222 vaccination. These receptors were obtained from an adult in good health.

CDR3 protein: CASSQQGGQPQHF. DNA for the CDR3: TGTGCCAGCAGCCAACAGGGGGGTCAGCCCCAGCATTTT. The V and J genes are TRBV7-9 and TRBJ1-5, with 8 bases fitting TRBD1. J lost 6 bases, V lost 5 bases, and 3 bases had no gene match. CDR1 SEHNR and CDR2 FQNEAQ come from the germline V gene (reference sequence). The CDR3 has 13 residues.

V usage is TRBV10-3 and J usage is TRBJ2-1, with 12 bases that match TRBD2. The CDR3 loop spans 16 amino acids. Germline loops: CDR1 ENHRY, CDR2 SYGVKD. J lost 6 bases, V lost 2 bases, and 5 bases had no gene match. CDR3 bases: TGTGCCATCAGTGAGGTACTAGCGGGAGGAACCAATGAGCAGTTCTTC. This encodes CAISEVLAGGTNEQFF.

This sequence joins TRBV5-1 and TRBJ2-5; a possible D gene is TRBD1 (5 bases). The V gene's germline CDR1 is SGHRS and CDR2 YFSETQ. The CDR3 consists of 13 residues. The ends were cut back, 5 bases at V and 2 bases at J, with 10 bases in the middle. The CDR3 loop reads CASRETGQETQYF. The CDR3 nucleotides read TGCGCCAGCAGGGAAACAGGACAAGAGACCCAGTACTTC.

This clone was recorded once. The genes are TRBV2 and TRBJ2-7; 7 positions agree with TRBD1. Unmatched junction bases numbered 1, after V lost 5 bases and J lost 3 bases. CDR3 length equals 12 residues. The germline gives CDR1 SNHLY, CDR2 FYNNEI. CDR3 loop: CASSTGVYEQYF. The CDR3 bases are TGTGCCAGCAGTACAGGGGTCTACGAGCAGTACTTC. Full variable domain (outside the CDR3, taken from reference TRBV2 and TRBJ2-7): EPEVTQTPSHQVTQMGQEVILRCVPISNHLYFYWYRQILGQKVEFLVSFYNNEISEKSEIFDDQFSVERPDGSNFTLKIRSTKLEDSAMYFCASSTGVYEQYFGPGTRLTVT.

The chain combines TRBV18 with TRBJ1-1, with D uncertain. This CDR3 has 13 amino acids. V was shortened by 3 bases and J by 6 bases, with 11 bases between the two germline ends. Germline CDR1 KGHSH, CDR2 LQKENI. CDR3 sequence reads: CASSPQASPEAFF. The CDR3 bases are TGTGCCAGCTCACCCCAAGCGTCGCCTGAAGCTTTCTTT. Full variable domain (rest looked up from reference TRBV18 and TRBJ1-1): NAGVMQNPRHLVRRRGQEARLRCSPMKGHSHVYWYRQLPEEGLKFMVYLQKENIIDESGMPKERFSAEFPKEGPSILRIQQVVRGDSAAYFCASSPQASPEAFFGQGTRLTVV.

This clone has just one count. This chain joins TRBV5-5 and TRBJ2-1; 14 bases line up with TRBD2. V lost 4 bases and J lost 0; bases outside the gene matches: 3. The CDR3 is 17 amino acids. CDR1 and CDR2 (germline): SGHKS, YYEKEE (reference sequence). The CDR3 here is CASSPGLAGVSYNEQFF. CDR3 in DNA: TGTGCCAGCAGCCCGGGACTAGCGGGAGTCTCCTACAATGAGCAGTTCTTC.

The CDR3 DNA follows: TGTGCCAGCAGCTTACAGGGGGCCAGCACTGAAGCTTTCTTT. This translates into CASSLQGASTEAFF. The genes are TRBV7-2 and TRBJ1-1, with 8 bases identical to TRBD1. This CDR3 comprises 14 residues. In germline, CDR1 is SGHTA, CDR2 FQGNSA. J gave up 4 bases and V 2 bases, and 3 bases lay outside the gene matches.

For the CDR3, the DNA is TGTGCCCTATCCCAGGGGACGAACACTGAAGCTTTCTTT. This translates into CALSQGTNTEAFF. The rearrangement uses TRBV30 and TRBJ1-1; the D gene is possibly TRBD1 (6 bases). Germline CDR1 and CDR2: GTSNPN and SVGIG (reference sequence). CDR3 length equals 13 residues. Deletions cut 8 bases from V and 1 base from J, with 14 bases between. Using reference TRBV30 and TRBJ1-1 for the parts outside the CDR3, the full variable domain is SQTIHQWPATLVQPVGSPLSLECTVEGTSNPNLYWYRQAAGRGLQLLFYSVGIGQISSEVPQNLSASRPQDRQFILSSKKLLLSDSGFYLCALSQGTNTEAFFGQGTRLTVV.

This chain uses TRBV11-2 with TRBJ2-1, with a tentative D call TRBD2 (6 bases). The CDR3 extends over 19 amino acids. Between the trimmed V and J ends, which lost 0 bases and 0 bases, there was a span of 18 bases. Germline CDR1 and CDR2: SGHAT and FQNNGV. In DNA, the CDR3 is TGTGCCAGCAGCTTAGATACCCGGAGACGGGAGAGCTCCTACAATGAGCAGTTCTTC. Its protein is CASSLDTRRRESSYNEQFF.

The rearrangement joins TRBV7-3 to TRBJ2-3; D assignment may be TRBD1 or TRBD2 (5 bases each). Germline-derived CDR1 and CDR2 are SGHTA and FQGTGA. V gave up 5 bases and J gave up 2 bases, with 11 bases separating them. This CDR3 contains 14 residues. In nucleotides, the CDR3 is TGTGCCAGCAGCCTACAAGGGACCACAGATACGCAGTATTTT. Encoded protein: CASSLQGTTDTQYF.

The chain is built from TRBV5-1 and TRBJ2-7; D not certain. The CDR3 length is 11 residues. V gave up 0 bases and J gave up 10 bases, with 8 bases separating them. Germline V gene sequence: CDR1 SGHRS, CDR2 YFSETQ. CDR3 residues: CASSLATAQYF. The CDR3 bases are TGCGCCAGCAGCTTGGCAACAGCCCAGTACTTC.

The gene calls are TRBV6-6 and TRBJ2-2; TRBD1 aligns across 9 bases. Germline V CDR1 and CDR2: MNHNY, SVGAGI (reference sequence). The V and J ends lost 6 bases and 1 base, in that order; junction bases with no gene match: 3. The CDR3 contains 15 residues. The CDR3 DNA reads as TGTGCCAGCAGCCTGGGACAGGGGAACACCGGGGAGCTGTTTTTT. It specifies CASSLGQGNTGELFF.

V is TRBV27 and J is TRBJ1-2; D is possibly TRBD1 (6 bases). The germline V and J ends were trimmed by 6 bases and 6 bases, with 14 bases remaining between them. This CDR3 is built from 13 residues. Germline-derived CDR1 and CDR2 are MNHEY and SMNVEV (reference sequence). For the CDR3, the DNA is TGTGCCAGCAGAGAGGTGGGGGGCAATGGCTACACCTTC. This encodes CASREVGGNGYTF.

This chain connects TRBV3-1 (or the pseudogene TRBV3-2) to TRBJ1-5, with 8 bases identical to TRBD1. V was pared by 1 base and J by 3 bases, with 8 bases of the junction left unmatched. This CDR3 is 17 amino acids long. Germline values: CDR1 LGHDT, CDR2 YNNKEL (reference sequence). CDR3 protein: CASSQALGQAYNQPQHF. CDR3 DNA sequence: TGTGCCAGCAGCCAAGCGCTGGGACAGGCTTACAATCAGCCCCAGCATTTT.

Here the CDR3 DNA reads TGTGCCAGCAGTGGAAACAGGGGCAATCAGCCCCAGCATTTT. This sequence encodes CASSGNRGNQPQHF. V usage is TRBV2 and J usage is TRBJ1-5, with D perhaps matching TRBD1 (6 bases). Between the trimmed V and J ends, which lost 4 bases and 2 bases, there was a span of 9 bases. The CDR3 loop spans 14 amino acids. In germline, CDR1 is SNHLY, CDR2 FYNNEI.

V and J are TRBV6-2 or TRBV6-3 and TRBJ2-4; a weak D match, TRBD2 (5 bases). Germline CDR1 MNHEY, CDR2 SVGEGT. V lost 7 bases and J lost 0, with 10 bases in between. The CDR3 length is 14 residues. DNA for the CDR3: TGTGCCAGCAATTATGGGAGAGCCAAAAACATTCAGTACTTC. The encoded protein is CASNYGRAKNIQYF.

V usage is TRBV10-3 and J usage is TRBJ2-5, with TRBD1 matching over 9 bases. The germline V gene encodes CDR1 ENHRY and CDR2 SYGVKD. CDR3 length: 14 residues. V lost 6 bases to trimming and J lost 5 bases; unmatched junction nucleotides: 7. The DNA for the CDR3 is TGTGCCATCAGCGGGACAGGGTGGAAGGAGACCCAGTACTTC. Residues: CAISGTGWKETQYF.

The chain couples TRBV5-1 to TRBJ2-5, with D hard to call. Germline assignment: CDR1 SGHRS and CDR2 YFSETQ. The V end was cut by 0 bases, the J end by 0 bases, with 9 bases between. CDR3 size: 15 residues. CDR3: CASSLGPLYQETQYF. As DNA, the CDR3 is TGCGCCAGCAGCTTGGGGCCGCTGTACCAAGAGACCCAGTACTTC.

This clone appeared a single time. The CDR3 DNA reads TGTGCCAGCAGCCGCCCCACGAACACTGAAGCTTTCTTT. Translating gives CASSRPTNTEAFF. The chain is built from TRBV28 and TRBJ1-1; D is unresolved. CDR3 length: 13 amino acids. CDR1 is MDHEN and CDR2 is SYDVKM in the germline V gene. The ends were cut back, 6 bases at V and 1 base at J, with 9 bases in the middle.

V gene TRBV19 combines with J gene TRBJ1-5; D is unresolved. The germline V and J ends were trimmed by 1 base and 7 bases, with 8 bases remaining between them. CDR1 and CDR2 from the germline V gene are LNHDA and SQIVND (reference sequence). This CDR3 has 13 amino acids. DNA of the CDR3: TGTGCCAGTAGTATAGGGGTAATCCAGCCCCAGCATTTT. Its protein product is CASSIGVIQPQHF.

Details on this clone: Different DNA sequences within this sample yield the same CDR3. The chain recombines TRBV5-6 with TRBJ2-2; D is uncertain. V lost 2 bases, J lost 5 bases, and 7 bases lay in between. Per germline, CDR1 SGHDT and CDR2 YYEEEE. The CDR3 totals 13 residues. The CDR3 reads CASSFSRTGELFF. In DNA, the CDR3 is TGTGCCAGCAGCTTCAGCCGGACCGGGGAGCTGTTTTTT.

The CDR3: CASSSEMGTQYF. The CDR3 DNA reads TGTGCCAGCAGTTCCGAGATGGGTACGCAGTATTTT. The chain employs TRBV12-3 or TRBV12-4 and TRBJ2-3; the D is unclear. CDR3 length: 12 amino acids. Trimming removed 4 bases at V and 8 bases at J, with 10 bases between.

The chain employs TRBV25-1 and TRBJ1-2; 8 nucleotides align to TRBD1. The V gene's germline CDR1 is MGHDK and CDR2 SYGVNS. V gave up 3 bases and J gave up 6 bases; unmatched junction bases: 9. The CDR3 spans 15 residues. CDR3 DNA: TGTGCCAGCAGTGACCCAGGACAGGGATTACATGGCTACACCTTC. Translating gives CASSDPGQGLHGYTF.

CDR3 protein: CASSIAGGAYSNQPQHF. The CDR3 bases are TGTGCCAGTAGTATTGCAGGGGGGGCTTATAGCAATCAGCCCCAGCATTTT. J is TRBJ1-5 and V is TRBV19, with 7 positions matching TRBD1. This CDR3 is 17 amino acids long. The trim removed 3 bases at V and 0 bases at J, leaving 8 bases unmatched. Germline V gene lookup returns CDR1 LNHDA and CDR2 SQIVND (reference sequence).

V is TRBV3-1 (or the pseudogene TRBV3-2) and J is TRBJ2-1, with 9 bases matching TRBD2. The CDR3 runs to 16 residues. Germline CDR1 is LGHDT and CDR2 is YNNKEL (reference sequence). Trimming removed 0 bases from V and 3 bases from J; junction bases left unmatched: 3. In nucleotides, the CDR3 is TGTGCCAGCAGCCAAGAACTAGCGGGCCTCTACAATGAGCAGTTCTTC. It codes for CASSQELAGLYNEQFF.

This clone was found once. The rearrangement uses TRBV7-9 and TRBJ1-5; no clear D gene. Per the germline V gene, CDR1 is SEHNR and CDR2 is FQNEAQ (reference sequence). The V gene lost 6 bases and the J gene lost 0 bases, with 6 bases spanning the gap. CDR3 length: 13 amino acids. CDR3 amino acids: CASSRYSNQPQHF. CDR3 sequence (DNA): TGTGCCAGCAGTCGTTATAGCAATCAGCCCCAGCATTTT.

V gene TRBV19 combines with J gene TRBJ1-6; 8 nucleotides match TRBD1. CDR1 is LNHDA, CDR2 SQIVND, per germline (reference sequence). Trimming cost V 2 bases and J 10 bases; bases outside gene matches: 4. This CDR3 contains 14 residues. The CDR3 DNA sequence: TGTGCCAGTAGTATACAGGGGGCCAAATCACCCCTCCACTTT. It translates to CASSIQGAKSPLHF.

The genes are TRBV19 and TRBJ1-2, with TRBD1 matching over 9 bases. CDR3 size: 17 residues. The V gene's germline CDR1 is LNHDA and CDR2 SQIVND (reference sequence). The junction had 13 bases not matched to a gene; V was cut back by 4 bases and J by 4 bases. The CDR3 DNA sequence: TGTGCCAGTAGTACCGGACAGGGGAGCGGTAGGGGCTATGGCTACACCTTC. Translating gives CASSTGQGSGRGYGYTF.

This clone was found once. V is TRBV14 and J is TRBJ2-3; D might be TRBD2 (6 bases). This CDR3 has 17 amino acids. V was clipped by 1 base and J by 2 bases, with 16 bases between them. Germline V gene data show CDR1 as SGHDN and CDR2 as FVKESK. In DNA, the CDR3 is TGTGCCAGCAGCCAAGGGAGGGAATCACACTACACAGATACGCAGTATTTT. Its protein product is CASSQGRESHYTDTQYF.

A few counts support this clone. This sequence joins TRBV5-4 and TRBJ1-5; D ambiguous. CDR1 is SGHNT and CDR2 is YYREEE in the germline V gene (reference sequence). With 0 bases removed from V and 9 bases from J, the gap between germline ends came to 10 bases. This CDR3 has 13 amino acids. This CDR3 reads CASSLGSLGPQHF. In DNA form, the CDR3 reads TGTGCCAGCAGCTTGGGCAGCTTGGGGCCCCAGCATTTT.

The chain links TRBV30 to TRBJ1-6; possible D gene TRBD1, 6 bases. V dropped 2 bases and J dropped 10 bases, with 18 bases sitting between them. The length of the CDR3 is 15 residues. CDR1 and CDR2 from the germline V gene are GTSNPN and SVGIG (reference sequence). The CDR3 region has the DNA TGTGCCTGGAGTATGAAACAGGGAGTAGGATCACCCCTCCACTTT. Translating gives CAWSMKQGVGSPLHF.